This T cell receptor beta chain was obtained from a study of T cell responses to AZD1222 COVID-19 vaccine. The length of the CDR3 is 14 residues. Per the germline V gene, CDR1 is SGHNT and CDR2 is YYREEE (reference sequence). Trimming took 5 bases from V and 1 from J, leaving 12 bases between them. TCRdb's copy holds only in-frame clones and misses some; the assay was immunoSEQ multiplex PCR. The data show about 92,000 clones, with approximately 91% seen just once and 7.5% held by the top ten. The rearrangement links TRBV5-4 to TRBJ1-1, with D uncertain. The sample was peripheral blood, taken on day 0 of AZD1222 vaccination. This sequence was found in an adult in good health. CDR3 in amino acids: CASSPVRGNTEAFF. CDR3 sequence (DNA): TGTGCCAGCAGTCCCGTACGGGGGAACACTGAAGCTTTCTTT.